This T cell receptor (beta chain) was profiled in a study of cytomegalovirus exposure and HLA in healthy donors. The PCR employed 60 Vbeta primers together with 13 Jbeta primers. Libraries were prepared by immunoSEQ multiplex PCR; TCRdb keeps only in-frame clonotypes and omits some of them. The table has roughly 180,000 clones, around 75% seen once. This clone was seen a handful of times. The CDR3 length is 14 residues. Germline lookup yields CDR1 SNHLY and CDR2 FYNNEI. V lost 7 bases and J 5 bases, leaving 17 bases between the germline ends. The genes are TRBV2 and TRBJ2-5, with D perhaps TRBD2 (6 bases). Sequencing was carried out using PBMCs. This sequence originates from a female donor in good health and CMV-seronegative. CDR3: CASTTGLGVETQYF. The CDR3 DNA is TGTGCCAGCACAACGGGACTGGGGGTGGAGACCCAGTACTTC.